The 16 T cell receptor beta chains presented below share a single source sample, sequenced in a study of T-cell memory formation after mild COVID-19. TCRdb itself ran the 5' RACE reads through MiXCR, one entry per CDR3 protein. The sample includes 200,000 to 250,000 distinct CDR3 sequences, around 9.5% seen only once; the top ten take roughly 3.5%. Sequencing used PBMCs or a T cell subset sorted from them (not recorded which). All receptors derive from a man in his late teens or twenties who had mild COVID-19 (a few samples of this study predate the infection). Cell type and time point are not known.

J is TRBJ2-2 and V is TRBV20-1; no clear D gene. This CDR3 region has 10 residues. CDR1 DFQATT and CDR2 SNEGSKA come from the germline V gene (reference sequence). The V end was cut by 1 base, the J end by 9 bases, with 3 bases between. The CDR3 region has the DNA TGCAGTGCTAGAGGCCGGGAGCTGTTTTTT. Translated: CSARGRELFF.

The chain recombines TRBV4-1 with TRBJ2-1, with TRBD1 matching over 7 bases. The CDR3 extends over 15 amino acids. Unmatched junction bases numbered 3, after V lost 4 bases and J lost 0 bases. Germline CDR1 reads MGHRA; CDR2 reads YSYEKL. The CDR3 DNA reads as TGCGCCAGCAGCCGCCGGGACAGCTCCTACAATGAGCAGTTCTTC. Protein product: CASSRRDSSYNEQFF.

This clonotype was seen more than once but under ten times. The gene calls are TRBV27 and TRBJ2-1; no clear D. The CDR3 consists of 11 residues. V was cut by 5 bases and J by 8 bases, with 7 bases left in between. The germline V gene has CDR1 MNHEY and CDR2 SMNVEV (reference sequence). The chain's CDR3 is CASSRNYEQFF. For the CDR3, the DNA is TGTGCCAGCAGTCGTAACTATGAGCAGTTCTTC.

This clonotype appeared a few times. The rearrangement uses TRBV6-6 and TRBJ2-5; possibly TRBD1 or TRBD2 for D (5 bases each). V was cut by 4 bases and J by 5 bases, with 11 bases left in between. Germline lookup yields CDR1 MNHNY and CDR2 SVGAGI (reference sequence). This CDR3 is 13 amino acids long. CDR3 nucleotides: TGTGCCAGCAGTTCCGTGGGGGTGGAGACCCAGTACTTC. Protein sequence: CASSSVGVETQYF.

In DNA, the CDR3 is TGTGCCAGCAGCCAAGGATTAACTTCACCCCTCCACTTT. As protein: CASSQGLTSPLHF. The chain joins TRBV14 to TRBJ1-6; D ambiguous. The germline V gene encodes CDR1 SGHDN and CDR2 FVKESK. The CDR3 has 13 residues. The V end was cut by 1 base, the J end by 9 bases, with 7 bases between.

The chain uses TRBV6-5 and TRBJ2-3; no reliable D call. V shed 6 bases and J shed 3 bases, with 10 bases lying between them. The germline V gene encodes CDR1 MNHEY and CDR2 SVGAGI. The CDR3 sequence is 13 residues long. This chain's CDR3 is CASRPTWTDTQYF. The CDR3 nucleotides are TGTGCCAGCAGACCAACCTGGACAGATACGCAGTATTTT.

The CDR3 DNA reads as TGTGCCAGCAGGTTAGGAGGGACTGAGACCCAGTACTTC. It specifies CASRLGGTETQYF. The chain recombines TRBV6-2 or TRBV6-3 with TRBJ2-5; TRBD2 is a possible D gene (6 bases). V was clipped by 6 bases and J by 5 bases, with 13 bases between them. CDR1 MNHEY and CDR2 SVGEGT come from the germline V gene. This CDR3 has 13 amino acids.

This clonotype has a count of ten or more. This rearrangement joins TRBV5-1 to TRBJ2-5, with 7 bases aligning to TRBD1. With 4 bases clipped from V and 2 bases from J, the junction kept 5 bases outside the gene matches. In germline, CDR1 is SGHRS, CDR2 YFSETQ. CDR3 length equals 14 residues. As DNA, the CDR3 is TGCGCCAGCAGCCTGGCGACAGGGCAAGAGACCCAGTACTTC. Translated: CASSLATGQETQYF.

This clonotype was counted at least ten times. The chain joins TRBV5-1 to TRBJ2-5; D is perhaps TRBD1 or TRBD2 (5 bases each). V was trimmed by 2 bases and J by 3 bases, leaving 14 bases between them. The CDR3 is 15 amino acids. Germline CDR1 reads SGHRS; CDR2 reads YFSETQ. CDR3 nucleotides: TGCGCCAGCAGCTTTGAGGGGAGAGGGGAAGAGACCCAGTACTTC. This encodes CASSFEGRGEETQYF.

This clonotype has just a few counts. V is TRBV12-3 or TRBV12-4 and J is TRBJ1-2; 9 nucleotides align to TRBD1. V lost 4 bases, J lost 3 bases, and 6 bases stayed unmatched. This CDR3 contains 15 residues. CDR3 amino acids: CASSSPGQGDYGYTF. The CDR3 DNA follows: TGTGCCAGCAGTTCACCGGGACAGGGAGACTATGGCTACACCTTC.

This clonotype was seen many times. V is TRBV7-2 and J is TRBJ1-1; D is ambiguous. The V and J ends lost 5 bases and 1 base respectively, with 8 bases between them. From germline, CDR1 is SGHTA and CDR2 FQGNSA. There are 13 residues in the CDR3. CDR3 nucleotides: TGTGCCAGCAGCATCCAGAAGAACACTGAAGCTTTCTTT. It specifies CASSIQKNTEAFF.

This clonotype was picked up a small number of times. The V gene is TRBV20-1, the J gene TRBJ1-5; D may be TRBD1 (6 bases). Germline V CDR1 and CDR2: DFQATT, SNEGSKA (reference sequence). The ends were cut back, 5 bases at V and 3 bases at J, with 8 bases in the middle. The CDR3 consists of 12 residues. The CDR3 sequence is CSAEGDNQPQHF. CDR3 nucleotides: TGCAGTGCTGAGGGGGACAATCAGCCCCAGCATTTT.

The chain couples TRBV5-1 to TRBJ2-4; TRBD1 matches 7 bases. The V and J ends lost 2 bases and 5 bases, in that order; junction bases with no gene match: 1. This CDR3 is built from 13 residues. Germline loops: CDR1 SGHRS, CDR2 YFSETQ. This chain's CDR3 is CASSFTGENIQYF. In DNA, the CDR3 is TGCGCCAGCAGCTTCACAGGGGAAAACATTCAGTACTTC.

This clonotype showed up just a few times. The CDR3 sequence: CASSPDRGTVSEKLFF. The CDR3, as DNA: TGTGCCAGCAGCCCTGATCGGGGGACAGTCTCTGAAAAACTGTTTTTT. This chain connects TRBV4-2 to TRBJ1-4; 7 bases map to TRBD1. Germline values: CDR1 LGHNA, CDR2 YNFKEQ. V shed 4 bases, J shed 7 bases, and the junction held 12 bases outside the gene matches. The CDR3 runs 16 residues.

The chain couples TRBV29-1 to TRBJ2-1, with TRBD2 matching 16 bases. CDR1 and CDR2 (germline): SQVTM, ANQGSEA. Trimming took 4 bases from V and 10 from J; bases not matched to a gene: 7. The CDR3 runs 15 residues. The CDR3 loop is CSVGGTSGGAREQFF. CDR3 in DNA: TGCAGCGTTGGCGGGACTAGCGGGGGGGCTAGGGAGCAGTTCTTC.

The chain couples TRBV5-1 to TRBJ2-7; 8 bases align to TRBD2. Germline V lookup: CDR1 SGHRS, CDR2 YFSETQ. This CDR3 spans 13 amino acids. V gave up 4 bases and J gave up 4 bases; unmatched junction bases: 4. The DNA for the CDR3 is TGCGCCAGCAGCCCGGGGGGGGGTTACGAGCAGTACTTC. Translation gives CASSPGGGYEQYF. The variable domain in full, with the rest retrieved from reference TRBV5-1 and TRBJ2-7, is KAGVTQTPRYLIKTRGQQVTLSCSPISGHRSVSWYQQTPGQGLQFLFEYFSETQRNKGNFPGRFSGRQFSNSRSEMNVSTLELGDSALYLCASSPGGGYEQYFGPGTRLTVT.